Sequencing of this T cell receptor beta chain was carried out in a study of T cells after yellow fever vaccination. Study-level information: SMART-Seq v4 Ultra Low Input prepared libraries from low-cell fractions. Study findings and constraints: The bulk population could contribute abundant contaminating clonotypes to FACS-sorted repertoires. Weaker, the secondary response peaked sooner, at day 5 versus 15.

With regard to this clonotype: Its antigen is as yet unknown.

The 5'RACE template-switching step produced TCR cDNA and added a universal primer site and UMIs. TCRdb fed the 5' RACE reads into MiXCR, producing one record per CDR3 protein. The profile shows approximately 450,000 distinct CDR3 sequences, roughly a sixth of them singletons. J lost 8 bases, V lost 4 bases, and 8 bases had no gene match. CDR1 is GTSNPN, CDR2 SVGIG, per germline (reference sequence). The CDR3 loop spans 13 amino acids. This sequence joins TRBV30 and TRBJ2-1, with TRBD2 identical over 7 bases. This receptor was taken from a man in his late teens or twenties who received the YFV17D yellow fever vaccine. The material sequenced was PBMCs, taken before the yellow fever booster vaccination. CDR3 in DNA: TGTGCCTGGACAAGATCGGGGGGTTATGAGCAGTTCTTC. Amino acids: CAWTRSGGYEQFF.